A selection of T cell receptor beta chains follows, all from one sample in a study of T cells after yellow fever vaccination. TCRdb itself ran the 5' RACE reads through MiXCR, one entry per CDR3 protein. The repertoire has roughly 120,000 distinct CDR3 sequences, 7.4% of them found once; the top ten carry roughly 2.5%. Specimen: CD4+ T cells sorted from PBMCs, collected 10 days after the first yellow fever vaccination. These receptors were collected from a man younger than 35 who received the YFV17D yellow fever vaccine. CDR3s include the opening cysteine and the closing phenylalanine or tryptophan. The D gene is left open where the match is weak. Clone size, where shown, is once, few, many, or a class for clones that have expanded.

CASSSSGGINYGYTF,TGTGCCAGCAGTTCCTCGGGAGGTATAAACTATGGCTACACCTTC,many,TRBJ1-2,TRBV12-3/TRBV12-4,NA
CASSLGQGPRNTQYF,TGTGCCAGCAGCCTTGGACAGGGCCCCAGGAATACGCAGTATTTT,many,TRBJ2-3,TRBV7-9,TRBD1
CASSLAHTSSGETQYF,TGCGCCAGCAGCTTGGCGCACACCTCCTCGGGTGAGACCCAGTACTTC,NA,TRBJ2-5,TRBV5-1,NA
CASSSPQSPETQYF,TGTGCCAGCAGCTCACCCCAGTCGCCCGAGACCCAGTACTTC,few,TRBJ2-5,TRBV7-2,NA
CASSFGLAGSGDTQYF,TGCGCCAGCAGCTTTGGACTAGCGGGGTCCGGGGATACGCAGTATTTT,many,TRBJ2-3,TRBV5-1,TRBD2
CASSLVRGDTQYF,TGTGCCAGCAGCTTAGTAAGGGGGGATACGCAGTATTTT,many,TRBJ2-3,TRBV11-2,NA
CASSLLASGGTEQFF,TGCGCCAGCAGCTTGTTGGCTAGCGGGGGGACTGAGCAGTTCTTC,many,TRBJ2-1,TRBV5-1,TRBD2
CASSPLPGLEKLFF,TGTGCCAGCAGCCCCTTACCGGGACTTGAAAAACTGTTTTTT,many,TRBJ1-4,TRBV4-2,NA
CATGGRQGLGSPLHF,TGTGCCACCGGGGGTCGGCAGGGGCTAGGTTCACCCCTCCACTTT,many,TRBJ1-6,TRBV15,NA
CASSLDLPGYTF,TGTGCCAGCAGCTTAGATCTCCCTGGCTACACCTTC,many,TRBJ1-2,TRBV7-2,NA
CASSQGLAGNNEQFF,TGCGCCAGCAGCCAGGGACTAGCGGGGAACAATGAGCAGTTCTTC,many,TRBJ2-1,TRBV5-1,TRBD2
CASSLGRVGEKLFF,TGCGCCAGCAGTCTTGGCAGGGTTGGGGAAAAACTGTTTTTT,many,TRBJ1-4,TRBV5-1,NA
CSASGGGSNQPQHF,TGCAGTGCCAGCGGAGGGGGAAGCAATCAGCCCCAGCATTTT,NA,TRBJ1-5,TRBV20-1,NA
CASTAGGGLLETQYF,TGCGCCAGCACCGCCGGGGGGGGCCTATTGGAGACCCAGTACTTC,many,TRBJ2-5,TRBV5-1,TRBD2
CASSYSVTVDGELFF,TGTGCCAGCAGTTACTCGGTGACAGTCGACGGGGAGCTGTTTTTT,many,TRBJ2-2,TRBV6-5,NA
CASSARAPRGYGYTF,TGTGCCAGCAGCGCGCGGGCACCTCGGGGCTATGGCTACACCTTC,NA,TRBJ1-2,TRBV7-2,NA
CASSLQGGYEETQYF,TGCGCCAGCAGCTTACAGGGCGGCTACGAAGAGACCCAGTACTTC,few,TRBJ2-5,TRBV5-1,NA
CASSSNGPTSGGYEQFF,TGTGCCAGCAGCTCAAACGGACCGACTAGCGGGGGTTATGAGCAGTTCTTC,many,TRBJ2-1,TRBV12-3/TRBV12-4,TRBD2
CATEAASGTDTQYF,TGTGCCACCGAAGCGGCTAGCGGCACAGATACGCAGTATTTT,many,TRBJ2-3,TRBV24-1,NA
CASTWAGEFNEQFF,TGTGCCAGCACTTGGGCGGGGGAGTTCAATGAGCAGTTCTTC,many,TRBJ2-1,TRBV6-2/TRBV6-3,TRBD2
CASSLFAMSGGSTDTQYF,TGTGCCAGCAGTTTATTTGCAATGTCGGGGGGCAGCACAGATACGCAGTATTTT,many,TRBJ2-3,TRBV27,NA
CASSLGSGGLSGEQFF,TGCGCCAGCAGCTTGGGGTCCGGGGGCTTATCTGGTGAGCAGTTCTTC,many,TRBJ2-1,TRBV5-1,NA
CSAATGGAGYTF,TGCAGTGCTGCCACAGGGGGCGCCGGGTACACCTTC,many,TRBJ1-2,TRBV20-1,TRBD1
CASSLWVKIGNYGYTF,TGTGCCAGCAGCTTATGGGTCAAGATAGGGAACTATGGCTACACCTTC,NA,TRBJ1-2,TRBV5-6,NA
CASSARAGLRETQYF,TGTGCCAGCAGCGCCCGAGCAGGGTTGAGGGAGACCCAGTACTTC,many,TRBJ2-5,TRBV7-2,NA
CASSLGTGQGQPQHF,TGCGCCAGCAGCTTGGGGACAGGGCAAGGTCAGCCCCAGCATTTT,NA,TRBJ1-5,TRBV5-1,TRBD1
CASSYGRGGTDTQYF,TGTGCCAGCAGTTACGGGCGGGGGGGAACAGATACGCAGTATTTT,many,TRBJ2-3,TRBV6-5,TRBD2
CASSFGDSGLYEQYF,TGCGCCAGCAGCTTCGGGGACAGCGGACTCTACGAGCAGTACTTC,many,TRBJ2-7,TRBV5-1,TRBD1
CASSRASGAQETQYF,TGTGCCAGCAGCCGTGCCAGCGGGGCGCAAGAGACCCAGTACTTC,few,TRBJ2-5,TRBV5-4,TRBD2
CACTKGEVAVETQYF,TGTGCCTGCACCAAAGGAGAGGTAGCCGTCGAGACCCAGTACTTC,NA,TRBJ2-5,TRBV3-1,NA
CSARDQWGGTDTQYF,TGCAGTGCTAGAGATCAGTGGGGGGGCACAGATACGCAGTATTTT,many,TRBJ2-3,TRBV20-1,NA
CASSFLADTNEKLFF,TGCGCCAGCAGCTTTCTAGCGGATACTAATGAAAAACTGTTTTTT,many,TRBJ1-4,TRBV5-1,NA
CASSQDTRRAKNIQYF,TGTGCCAGCAGCCAAGATACTAGGAGGGCCAAAAACATTCAGTACTTC,many,TRBJ2-4,TRBV3-1,NA
CASSLGRTSGHNEQFF,TGTGCCAGCAGCTTAGGTCGGACTAGCGGCCACAATGAGCAGTTCTTC,many,TRBJ2-1,TRBV11-2,TRBD2
CASSLSSGGTGELFF,TGCGCCAGCAGCTTGTCTAGCGGTGGCACCGGGGAGCTGTTTTTT,many,TRBJ2-2,TRBV5-1,TRBD2
CASSLIGSGGADTQYF,TGTGCCAGCAGTTTAATTGGTAGCGGGGGGGCAGATACGCAGTATTTT,many,TRBJ2-3,TRBV12-3/TRBV12-4,TRBD2
CASSSLPGGQETQYF,TGCGCCAGCAGCTCCCTCCCCGGGGGTCAAGAGACCCAGTACTTC,NA,TRBJ2-5,TRBV5-1,NA
CASSMDPGQGWNYGYTF,TGTGCCAGCAGCATGGACCCGGGACAGGGCTGGAACTATGGCTACACCTTC,few,TRBJ1-2,TRBV3-1,TRBD1